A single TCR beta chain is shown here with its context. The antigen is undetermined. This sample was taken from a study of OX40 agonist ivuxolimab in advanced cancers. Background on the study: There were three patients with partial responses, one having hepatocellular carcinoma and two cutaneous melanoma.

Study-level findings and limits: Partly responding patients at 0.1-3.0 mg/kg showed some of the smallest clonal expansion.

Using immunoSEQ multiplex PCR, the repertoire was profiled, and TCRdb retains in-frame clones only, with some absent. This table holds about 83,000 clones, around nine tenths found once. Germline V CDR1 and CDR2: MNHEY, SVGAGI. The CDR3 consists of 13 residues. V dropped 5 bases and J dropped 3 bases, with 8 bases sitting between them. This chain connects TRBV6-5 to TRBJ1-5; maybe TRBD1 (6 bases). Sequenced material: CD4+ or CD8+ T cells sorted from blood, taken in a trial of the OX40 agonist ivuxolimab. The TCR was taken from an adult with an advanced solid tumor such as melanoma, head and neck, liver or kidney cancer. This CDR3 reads CASSQGSNQPQHF. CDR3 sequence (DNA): TGTGCCAGCAGTCAGGGGTCCAATCAGCCCCAGCATTTT.